Listed below are T cell receptor beta chains from one sample, sequenced in a study of naive and memory T cell subsets. TCRdb recomputed calls from the UMI-ligation and nested PCR reads with MiXCR, one row per CDR3 protein. The data contain some 28,000 distinct CDR3 sequences, around 10% of them singletons. Sequenced: effector memory CD4+ T cells from blood. These receptors originate from a human donor in good health. Each CDR3 is given without its conserved first and last residue. Fields, in order: V gene, J gene, CDR3 protein.

V: TRBV12-3/TRBV12-4; J: TRBJ2-3; CDR3: ASSTTASTDTQY
V: TRBV7-2; J: TRBJ2-1; CDR3: ASSGGLAAYNEQF
V: TRBV6-5; J: TRBJ2-1; CDR3: ASSPGLALGGSYNEQF
V: TRBV7-8; J: TRBJ2-3; CDR3: ASSLGGLAGGRDTQY
V: TRBV7-2; J: TRBJ2-6; CDR3: ASSALDRASGANVLT
V: TRBV6-1; J: TRBJ2-6; CDR3: ASSEIRSGANVLT
V: TRBV29-1; J: TRBJ2-5; CDR3: SPSVGETQY
V: TRBV6-5; J: TRBJ2-5; CDR3: ASSYSTGGVSWETQY
V: TRBV7-2; J: TRBJ2-3; CDR3: ASSLVQRGGLDTQY
V: TRBV11-2; J: TRBJ2-7; CDR3: ASSSSGEGSYEQY
V: TRBV28; J: TRBJ1-2; CDR3: ASSSDYGYT
V: TRBV6-6; J: TRBJ2-5; CDR3: ASSYAGLETQY
V: TRBV15; J: TRBJ2-5; CDR3: ATSRRTGQETQY
V: TRBV28; J: TRBJ1-5; CDR3: ASSSLTGHLLAQH
V: TRBV7-2; J: TRBJ2-5; CDR3: ASSLGLQETQY
V: TRBV7-9; J: TRBJ1-2; CDR3: ASSLADGYT
V: TRBV7-2; J: TRBJ2-3; CDR3: ASRSHRDRATDTQY
V: TRBV29-1; J: TRBJ2-7; CDR3: SGTGGYEQY
V: TRBV7-8; J: TRBJ1-6; CDR3: ASQLDRGSYNSPLH
V: TRBV29-1; J: TRBJ2-1; CDR3: SVGRGIEQF
V: TRBV4-2; J: TRBJ1-5; CDR3: ASSPQAGGQKNQPQH
V: TRBV5-4; J: TRBJ1-1; CDR3: ASSTQTVGTEAF
V: TRBV12-3/TRBV12-4; J: TRBJ1-2; CDR3: ASRTTENYGYT
V: TRBV6-2/TRBV6-3; J: TRBJ1-5; CDR3: ASSLGGTDSNQPQH
V: TRBV28; J: TRBJ1-6; CDR3: ASSVPNRPLH
V: TRBV7-9; J: TRBJ2-5; CDR3: ASSSGAGPETQY
V: TRBV2; J: TRBJ2-3; CDR3: ASSAREGVRDTQY
V: TRBV10-3; J: TRBJ2-1; CDR3: AIRRLADNEQF
V: TRBV20-1; J: TRBJ2-7; CDR3: SAVGLAGSSYEQY